This TCR beta chain was sequenced in a study of CD8 T cells in Susac syndrome. The V end was cut by 7 bases, the J end by 13 bases, with 13 bases between. Germline CDR1 and CDR2: LNHDA and SQIVND (reference sequence). The length of the CDR3 is 11 residues. The RNA input was 0.5 to 1 ug, and it was reverse transcribed with random hexamers. Across 54 Vbeta and 13 Jbeta, immunoSEQ multiplex PCR amplified TCR beta CDR3. TCRdb re-called the immunoSEQ multiplex PCR reads with MiXCR, one entry per CDR3 protein. Of roughly 200,000 distinct CDR3 sequences in the sample, approximately 96% are singletons; the top ten hold around 0.16%. TCR beta sequencing covered blood CD8+ and CD4+ T cells. The multiple sclerosis control group was made up of treatment-naive patients with stable or active relapsing-remitting disease. Through negative isolation, CD4+ and CD8+ T cells were obtained, while TEMRA cells were enriched using FACS.

The chain couples TRBV19 to TRBJ1-4; D remains unclear. Material for sequencing was CD8+ T cells from PBMCs. This sequence originates from a human donor with multiple sclerosis. The CDR3 region has the DNA TGTGCCAGTAACAGCGTGTCAGGACTGTTTTTT. It codes for CASNSVSGLFF.